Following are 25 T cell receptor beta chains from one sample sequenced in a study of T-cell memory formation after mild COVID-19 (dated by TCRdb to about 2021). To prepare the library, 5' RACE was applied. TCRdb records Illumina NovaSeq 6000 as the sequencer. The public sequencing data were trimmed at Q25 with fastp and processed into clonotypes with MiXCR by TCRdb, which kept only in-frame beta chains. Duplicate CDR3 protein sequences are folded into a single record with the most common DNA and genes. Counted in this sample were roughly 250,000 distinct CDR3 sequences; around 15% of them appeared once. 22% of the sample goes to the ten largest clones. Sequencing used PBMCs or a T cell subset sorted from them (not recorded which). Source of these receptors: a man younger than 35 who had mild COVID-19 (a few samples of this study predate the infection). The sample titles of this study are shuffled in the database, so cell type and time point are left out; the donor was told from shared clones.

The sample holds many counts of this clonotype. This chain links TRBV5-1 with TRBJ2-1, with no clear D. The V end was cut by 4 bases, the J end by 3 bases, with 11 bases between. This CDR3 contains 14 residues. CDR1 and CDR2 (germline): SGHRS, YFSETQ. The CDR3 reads CASSPGGLYNEQFF. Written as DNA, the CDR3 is TGCGCCAGCAGCCCCGGTGGCCTCTACAATGAGCAGTTCTTC.

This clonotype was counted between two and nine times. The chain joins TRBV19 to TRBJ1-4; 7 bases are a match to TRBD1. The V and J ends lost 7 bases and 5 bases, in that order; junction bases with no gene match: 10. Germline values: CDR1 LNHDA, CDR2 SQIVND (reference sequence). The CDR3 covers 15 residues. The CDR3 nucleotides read TGTGCCAGTACCTCTGGACAGGCAGGCAATGAAAAACTGTTTTTT. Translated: CASTSGQAGNEKLFF.

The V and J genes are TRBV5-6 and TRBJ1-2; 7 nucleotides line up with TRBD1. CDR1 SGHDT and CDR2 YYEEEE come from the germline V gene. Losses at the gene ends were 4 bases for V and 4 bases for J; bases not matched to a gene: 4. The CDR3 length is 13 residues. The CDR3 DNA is TGTGCCAGCAGCGAGGACAGGACCTATGGCTACACCTTC. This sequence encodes CASSEDRTYGYTF.

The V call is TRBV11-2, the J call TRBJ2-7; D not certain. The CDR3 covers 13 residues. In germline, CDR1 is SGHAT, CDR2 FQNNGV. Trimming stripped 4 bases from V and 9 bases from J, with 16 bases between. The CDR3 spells CASSSPLSLGQYV. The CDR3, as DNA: TGTGCCAGCAGCTCCCCGTTAAGCTTAGGGCAGTACGTC.

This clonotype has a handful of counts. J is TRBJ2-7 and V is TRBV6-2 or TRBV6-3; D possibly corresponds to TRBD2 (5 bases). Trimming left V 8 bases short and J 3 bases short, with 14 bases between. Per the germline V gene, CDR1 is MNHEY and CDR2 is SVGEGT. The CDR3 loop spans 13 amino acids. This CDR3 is CASGRPGLYEQYV. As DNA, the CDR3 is TGTGCCAGCGGCCGGCCAGGACTCTACGAGCAGTACGTC.

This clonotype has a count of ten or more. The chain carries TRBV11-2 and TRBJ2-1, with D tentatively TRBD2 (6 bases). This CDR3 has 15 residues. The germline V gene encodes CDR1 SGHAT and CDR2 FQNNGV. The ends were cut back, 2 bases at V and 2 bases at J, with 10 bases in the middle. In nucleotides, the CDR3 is TGTGCCAGCAGCTTATCCTCGGGGGCCTACAATGAGCAGTTCTTC. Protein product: CASSLSSGAYNEQFF. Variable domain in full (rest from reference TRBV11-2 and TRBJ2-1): EAGVAQSPRYKIIEKRQSVAFWCNPISGHATLYWYQQILGQGPKLLIQFQNNGVVDDSQLPKDRFSAERLKGVDSTLKIQPAKLEDSAVYLCASSLSSGAYNEQFFGPGTRLTVL.

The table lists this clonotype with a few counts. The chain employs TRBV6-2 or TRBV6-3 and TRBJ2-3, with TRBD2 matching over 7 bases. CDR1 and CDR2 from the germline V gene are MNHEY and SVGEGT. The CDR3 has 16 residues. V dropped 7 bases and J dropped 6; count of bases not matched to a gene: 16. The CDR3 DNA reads TGTGCCAGCACCATGACCGGTAGCGGGCGGACGGATACGCAGTATTTT. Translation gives CASTMTGSGRTDTQYF.

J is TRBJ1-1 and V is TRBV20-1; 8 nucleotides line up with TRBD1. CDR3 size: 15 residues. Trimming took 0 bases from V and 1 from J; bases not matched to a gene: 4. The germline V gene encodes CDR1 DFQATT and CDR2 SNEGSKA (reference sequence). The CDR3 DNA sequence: TGCAGTGCTAGAGACCAGACAGGGGCGAACACTGAAGCTTTCTTT. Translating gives CSARDQTGANTEAFF.

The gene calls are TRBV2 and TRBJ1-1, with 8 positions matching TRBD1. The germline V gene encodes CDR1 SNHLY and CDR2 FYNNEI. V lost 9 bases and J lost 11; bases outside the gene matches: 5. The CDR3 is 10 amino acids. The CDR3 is CASQTGVAFF. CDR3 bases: TGTGCCAGTCAGACAGGGGTGGCTTTCTTT.

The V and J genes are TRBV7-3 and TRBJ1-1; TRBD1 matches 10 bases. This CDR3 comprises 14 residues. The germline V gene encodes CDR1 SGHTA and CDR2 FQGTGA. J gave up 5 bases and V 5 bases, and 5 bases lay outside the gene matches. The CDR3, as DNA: TGTGCCAGCAGCGCAGGGACAGGGGTAACTGAAGCTTTCTTT. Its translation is CASSAGTGVTEAFF.

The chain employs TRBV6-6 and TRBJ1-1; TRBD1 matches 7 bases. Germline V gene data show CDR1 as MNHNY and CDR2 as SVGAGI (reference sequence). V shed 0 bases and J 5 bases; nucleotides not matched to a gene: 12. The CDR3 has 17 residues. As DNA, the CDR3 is TGTGCCAGCAGTTACTCCCCGGCGCTCGCCAGGGGGACTGAAGCTTTCTTT. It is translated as CASSYSPALARGTEAFF.

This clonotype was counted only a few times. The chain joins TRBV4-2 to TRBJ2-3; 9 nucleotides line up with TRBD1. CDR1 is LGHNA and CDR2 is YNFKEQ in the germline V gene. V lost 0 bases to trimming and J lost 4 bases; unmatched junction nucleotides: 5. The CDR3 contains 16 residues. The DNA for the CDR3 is TGTGCCAGCAGCCAAGAAAGGACAGGGGCGTCAGATACGCAGTATTTT. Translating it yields CASSQERTGASDTQYF.

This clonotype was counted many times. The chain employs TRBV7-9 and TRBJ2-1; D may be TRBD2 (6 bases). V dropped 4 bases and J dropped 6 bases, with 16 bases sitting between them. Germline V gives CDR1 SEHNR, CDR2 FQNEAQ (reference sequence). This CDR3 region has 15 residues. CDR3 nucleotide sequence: TGTGCCAGCAGCTCCAGCGCGACTAGATCCAATGAGCAGTTCTTC. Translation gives CASSSSATRSNEQFF.

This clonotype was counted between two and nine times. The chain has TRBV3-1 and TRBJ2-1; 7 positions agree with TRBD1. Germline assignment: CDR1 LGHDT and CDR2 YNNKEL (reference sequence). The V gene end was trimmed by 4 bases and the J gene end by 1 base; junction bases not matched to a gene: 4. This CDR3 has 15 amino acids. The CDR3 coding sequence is TGTGCCAGCAGCCTGAGGGGGCAATCCTACAATGAGCAGTTCTTC. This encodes CASSLRGQSYNEQFF.

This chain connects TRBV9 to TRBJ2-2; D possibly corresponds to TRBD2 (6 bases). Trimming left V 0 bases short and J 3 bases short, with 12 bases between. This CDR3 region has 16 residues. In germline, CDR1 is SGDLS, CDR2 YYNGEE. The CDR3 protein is CASSVGLAAYTGELFF. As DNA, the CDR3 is TGTGCCAGCAGCGTAGGATTAGCGGCGTACACCGGGGAGCTGTTTTTT. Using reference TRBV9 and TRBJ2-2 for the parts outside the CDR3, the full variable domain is DSGVTQTPKHLITATGQRVTLRCSPRSGDLSVYWYQQSLDQGLQFLIQYYNGEERAKGNILERFSAQQFPDLHSELNLSSLELGDSALYFCASSVGLAAYTGELFFGEGSRLTVL.

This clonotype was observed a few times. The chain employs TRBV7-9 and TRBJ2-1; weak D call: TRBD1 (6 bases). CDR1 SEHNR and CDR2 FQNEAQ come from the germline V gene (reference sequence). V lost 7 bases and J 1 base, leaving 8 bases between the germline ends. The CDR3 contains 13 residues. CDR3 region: CASNRVSYNEQFF. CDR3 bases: TGTGCCAGCAACAGGGTATCCTACAATGAGCAGTTCTTC. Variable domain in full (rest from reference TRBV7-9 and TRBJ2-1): DTGVSQNPRHKITKRGQNVTFRCDPISEHNRLYWYRQTLGQGPEFLTYFQNEAQLEKSRLLSDRFSAERPKGSFSTLEIQRTEQGDSAMYLCASNRVSYNEQFFGPGTRLTVL.

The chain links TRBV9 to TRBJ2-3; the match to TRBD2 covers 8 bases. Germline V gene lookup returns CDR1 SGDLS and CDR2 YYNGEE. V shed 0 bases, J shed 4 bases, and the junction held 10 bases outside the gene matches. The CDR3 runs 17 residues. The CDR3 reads CASSVDRGSGGADTQYF. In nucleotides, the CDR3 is TGTGCCAGCAGCGTAGACAGAGGGAGCGGGGGTGCAGATACGCAGTATTTT.

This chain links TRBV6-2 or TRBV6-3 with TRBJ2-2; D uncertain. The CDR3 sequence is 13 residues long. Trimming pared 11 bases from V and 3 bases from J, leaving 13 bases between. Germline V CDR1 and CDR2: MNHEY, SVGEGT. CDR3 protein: CAAKLGYTGELFF. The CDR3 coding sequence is TGTGCCGCTAAATTGGGGTACACCGGGGAGCTGTTTTTT.

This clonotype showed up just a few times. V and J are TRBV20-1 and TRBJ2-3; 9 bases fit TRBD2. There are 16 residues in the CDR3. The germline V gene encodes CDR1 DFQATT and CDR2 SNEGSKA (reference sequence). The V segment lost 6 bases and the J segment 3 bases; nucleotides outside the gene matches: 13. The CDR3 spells CSARGIRLAVTDTQYF. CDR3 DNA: TGCAGTGCGAGGGGGATACGACTAGCGGTAACAGATACGCAGTATTTT.

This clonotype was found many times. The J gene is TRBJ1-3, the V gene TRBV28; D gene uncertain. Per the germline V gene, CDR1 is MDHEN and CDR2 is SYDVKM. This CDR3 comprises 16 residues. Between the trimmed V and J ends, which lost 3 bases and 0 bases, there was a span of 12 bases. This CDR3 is CASSFFGLSSGNTIYF. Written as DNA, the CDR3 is TGTGCCAGCAGTTTCTTTGGGTTGAGCTCTGGAAACACCATATATTTT.

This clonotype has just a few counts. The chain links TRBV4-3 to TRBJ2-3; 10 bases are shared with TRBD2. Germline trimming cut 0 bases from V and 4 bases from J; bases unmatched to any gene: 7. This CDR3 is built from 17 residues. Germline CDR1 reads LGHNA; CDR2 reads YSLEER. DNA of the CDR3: TGCGCCAGCAGCCAAGATTCAGTAGCGGGGGGCTCAGATACGCAGTATTTT. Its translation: CASSQDSVAGGSDTQYF.

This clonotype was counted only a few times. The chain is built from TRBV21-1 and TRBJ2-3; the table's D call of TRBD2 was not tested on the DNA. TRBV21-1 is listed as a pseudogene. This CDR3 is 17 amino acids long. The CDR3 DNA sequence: TGTGCCAGCAAGATCCTGACTAGCGGGGGGACCCCAGATACGCAGTATTTT. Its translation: CASKILTSGGTPDTQYF.

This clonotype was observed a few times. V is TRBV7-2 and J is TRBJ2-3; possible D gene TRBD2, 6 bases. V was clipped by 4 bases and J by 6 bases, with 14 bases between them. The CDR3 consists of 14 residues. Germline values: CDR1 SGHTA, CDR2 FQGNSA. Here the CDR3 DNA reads TGTGCCAGCAGCTCACCCCCCCGGGGGGATACGCAGTATTTT. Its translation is CASSSPPRGDTQYF. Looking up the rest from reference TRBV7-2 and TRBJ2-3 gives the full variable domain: GAGVSQSPSNKVTEKGKDVELRCDPISGHTALYWYRQSLGQGLEFLIYFQGNSAPDKSGLPSDRFSAERTGGSVSTLTIQRTQQEDSAVYLCASSSPPRGDTQYFGPGTRLTVL.

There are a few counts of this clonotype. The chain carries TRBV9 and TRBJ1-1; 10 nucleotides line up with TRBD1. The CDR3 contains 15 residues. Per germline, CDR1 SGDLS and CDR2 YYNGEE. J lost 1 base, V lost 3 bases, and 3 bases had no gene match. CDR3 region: CASSATGGRNTEAFF. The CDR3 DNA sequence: TGTGCCAGCAGCGCGACAGGGGGCAGGAACACTGAAGCTTTCTTT.

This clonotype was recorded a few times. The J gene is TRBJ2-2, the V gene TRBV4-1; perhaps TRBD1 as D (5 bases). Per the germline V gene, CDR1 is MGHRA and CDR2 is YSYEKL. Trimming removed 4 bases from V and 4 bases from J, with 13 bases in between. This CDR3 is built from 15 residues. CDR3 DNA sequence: TGCGCCAGCAGCCGCTCCACAGGCTCCACCGGGGAGCTGTTTTTT. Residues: CASSRSTGSTGELFF.